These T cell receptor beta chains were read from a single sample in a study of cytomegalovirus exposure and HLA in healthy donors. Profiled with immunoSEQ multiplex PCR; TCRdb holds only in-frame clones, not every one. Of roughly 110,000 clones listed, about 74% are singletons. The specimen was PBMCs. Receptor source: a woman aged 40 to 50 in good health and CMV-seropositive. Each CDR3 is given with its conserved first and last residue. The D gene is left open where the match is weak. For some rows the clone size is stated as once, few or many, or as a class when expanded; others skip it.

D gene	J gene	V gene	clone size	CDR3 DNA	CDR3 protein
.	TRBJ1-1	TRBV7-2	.	TGTGCCAGCAGCTTAGCCCTCGGGGGTGGCACTGAAGCTTTCTTT	CASSLALGGGTEAFF
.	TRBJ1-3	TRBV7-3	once	TGTGCCAGCAGCCCCATAGCCGGGGGAAACACCATATATTTT	CASSPIAGGNTIYF
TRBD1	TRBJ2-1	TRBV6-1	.	TGTGCCAGCAGTGAACAGGGGGCCAATGAGCAGTTCTTC	CASSEQGANEQFF
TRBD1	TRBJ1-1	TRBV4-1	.	TGCGCCAGCAGCCGCCAACAGGGGGCCGAGGCTGAAGCTTTCTTT	CASSRQQGAEAEAFF
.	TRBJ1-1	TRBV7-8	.	TGTGCCAGCAGCTTAGTGGACGGAGGCACTGAAGCTTTCTTT	CASSLVDGGTEAFF
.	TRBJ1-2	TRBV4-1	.	TGCGCCAGCAGCCAAGAGCCAGGAGGATATGGCTACACCTTC	CASSQEPGGYGYTF
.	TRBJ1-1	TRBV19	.	TGTGCCAGTAGTATCGGCAGGTTGAACACTGAAGCTTTCTTT	CASSIGRLNTEAFF
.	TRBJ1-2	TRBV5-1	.	TGCGCCAGCAGCTTGGACGGAGTCGGGAGCTATGGCTACACCTTC	CASSLDGVGSYGYTF
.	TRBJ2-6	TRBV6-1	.	TGTGCCAGCACCATCGGTGGCTCTGGGGCCAACGTCCTGACTTTC	CASTIGGSGANVLTF
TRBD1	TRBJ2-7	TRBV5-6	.	TGTGCCAGCGCCCGGGGACAGACTTCCTACGAGCAGTACTTC	CASARGQTSYEQYF
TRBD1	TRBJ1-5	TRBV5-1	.	TGCGCCAGCAGCCTGGGACAGGGCGTAGAGCCCCAGCATTTT	CASSLGQGVEPQHF
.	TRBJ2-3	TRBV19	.	TGTGCCAGTAGTTATCACTCAGGAGGGGTAGCAGATACGCAGTATTTT	CASSYHSGGVADTQYF
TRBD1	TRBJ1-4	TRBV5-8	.	TGTGCCAGCAGCGCCTTGACAGGGATTGGTGAAAAACTGTTTTTT	CASSALTGIGEKLFF
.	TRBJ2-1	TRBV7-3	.	TGTGCCAGCAGCTTAACATCGGGTGAGCAGTTCTTC	CASSLTSGEQFF
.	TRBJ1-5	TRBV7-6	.	TGTGCCAGCAGCAGAGGACAGCCTCAGCCCCAGCATTTT	CASSRGQPQPQHF
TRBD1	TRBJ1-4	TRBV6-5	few	TGTGCCAGCAGTCTTGATACAGGGGCGAGTGAAAAACTGTTTTTT	CASSLDTGASEKLFF
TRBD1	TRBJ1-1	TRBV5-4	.	TGTGCCAGCAGCGATGGACAGGGGGATACTGAAGCTTTCTTT	CASSDGQGDTEAFF
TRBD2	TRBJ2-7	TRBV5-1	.	TGCGCCAGCAGCTTAACCTCCACGGGGGGCGAGCAGTACTTC	CASSLTSTGGEQYF
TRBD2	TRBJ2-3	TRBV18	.	TGTGCCAGCTCCCGTGGCGGGGGGGCAGATACGCAGTATTTT	CASSRGGGADTQYF
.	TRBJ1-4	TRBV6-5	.	TGTGCCAGCAGCTACGGACCTAGGTTGGGAGGTGAAAAACTGTTTTTT	CASSYGPRLGGEKLFF
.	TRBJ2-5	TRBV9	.	TGTGCCAGCAGCGTCGACACTTACCAAGAGACCCAGTACTTC	CASSVDTYQETQYF
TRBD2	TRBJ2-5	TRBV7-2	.	TGTGCCAGCAGCCCCGCTCTAGCGGGGGGGCAAGAGACCCAGTACTTC	CASSPALAGGQETQYF
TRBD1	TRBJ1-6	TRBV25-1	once	TGTGCCAGCAGTGAATTGAAAACAGGGGGACGAGGTTCACCCCTCCACTTT	CASSELKTGGRGSPLHF
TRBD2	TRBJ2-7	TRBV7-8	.	TGTGCCAGCAGCTTAGCCCAGGGAGGGCCGTACGTAGGACAGTACTTC	CASSLAQGGPYVGQYF
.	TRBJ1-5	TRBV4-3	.	TGCGCCAGCAGCCAAGATTCAGGAATAAAGCAGCCCCAGCATTTT	CASSQDSGIKQPQHF
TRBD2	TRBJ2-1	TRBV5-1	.	TGCGCCAGCAGCTTGGATGGACTAGAGAACAATGAGCAGTTCTTC	CASSLDGLENNEQFF
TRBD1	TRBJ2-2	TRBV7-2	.	TGTGCCAGCAGCCACCAGGGACAGGTCACCGGGGAGCTGTTTTTT	CASSHQGQVTGELFF
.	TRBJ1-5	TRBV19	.	TGTGCCAGTAGTAGGGGGGGGGACTTTTTGACCCAGCATTTT	CASSRGGDFLTQHF
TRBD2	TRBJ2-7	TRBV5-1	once	TGCGCCAGCAGCTTGGCCGGGGGGGGCCCCTACGAGCAGTACTTC	CASSLAGGGPYEQYF
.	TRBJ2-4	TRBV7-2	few	TGTGCCAGCAGCTTACAGGGGGGCCAGGGAAACATTCAGTACTTC	CASSLQGGQGNIQYF
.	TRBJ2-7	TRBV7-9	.	TGTGCCAGCAGCCGGAGATTAGACGGTGGAGAGCAGTACTTC	CASSRRLDGGEQYF
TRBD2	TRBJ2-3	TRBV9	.	TGTGCCAGCAGCGTGGGCGGGGGGAGATTAGGCACAGATACGCAGTATTTT	CASSVGGGRLGTDTQYF
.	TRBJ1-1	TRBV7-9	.	TGTGCCAGCAGCTTAATCGGCACTGAAGCTTTCTTT	CASSLIGTEAFF
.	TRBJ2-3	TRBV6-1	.	TGTGCCAGCAGTGGATTCGGGTCTCGGGGAAGCACAGATACGCAGTATTTT	CASSGFGSRGSTDTQYF
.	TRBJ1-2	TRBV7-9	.	TGTGCCAGCAATTTAGGGGACTATGGCTACACCTTC	CASNLGDYGYTF
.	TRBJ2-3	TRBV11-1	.	TGTGCCAGCAGCTTAGCCGCGGGGTATGCAGATACGCAGTATTTT	CASSLAAGYADTQYF
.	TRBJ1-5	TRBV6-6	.	TGTGCCAGCAGTTGGGACAATTATCAGCCCCAGCATTTT	CASSWDNYQPQHF
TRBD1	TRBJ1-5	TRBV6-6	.	TGTGCCAGCAGTTTCATACAGGGGGCAATTCAGCCCCAGCATTTT	CASSFIQGAIQPQHF
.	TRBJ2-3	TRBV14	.	TGTGCCAGCAGCCCGTTGGGGGGACCAGATACGCAGTATTTT	CASSPLGGPDTQYF
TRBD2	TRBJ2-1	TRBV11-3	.	TGTGCCAGCAGCGCCTTCGGGGGGGAGTACAATGAGCAGTTCTTC	CASSAFGGEYNEQFF